A selection of T cell receptor beta chains follows, all from one sample in a study of cytomegalovirus exposure and HLA in healthy donors. Produced via immunoSEQ multiplex PCR; TCRdb's table is partial and in-frame only. The sample carries 150,000 or so clones, approximately 80% recorded once. Material for sequencing was PBMCs. The receptor source for this set is a man aged 25 to 40 in good health and CMV-seropositive. The CDR3 runs from the conserved cysteine through the conserved F or W. D genes are given only for firm matches. A clone size is listed for some rows: how often the clone was seen (once, few, many), or a class if it is expanded.

-	TRBV19	TRBD2	TRBJ2-5	CASRPTPASGGEGETQYF	TGTGCCAGTAGACCCACCCCGGCTAGCGGGGGAGAAGGAGAGACCCAGTACTTC
few	TRBV7-9	-	TRBJ1-4	CASSPGTGDEKLFF	TGTGCCAGCAGCCCCGGGACTGGGGATGAAAAACTGTTTTTT
once	TRBV7-2	TRBD1	TRBJ2-1	CASSLGTGEYSEQFF	TGTGCCAGCAGCTTAGGGACAGGCGAATACAGTGAGCAGTTCTTC
-	TRBV7-9	TRBD1	TRBJ2-1	CASSLTSGGSYNEQFF	TGTGCCAGCAGCTTAACGTCAGGGGGCTCTTACAATGAGCAGTTCTTC
-	TRBV5-1	-	TRBJ2-3	CASSLQSPGTDTQYF	TGCGCCAGCAGCTTGCAGTCGCCCGGCACAGATACGCAGTATTTT
once	TRBV6-5	TRBD2	TRBJ2-3	CASSAGLVGDTQYF	TGTGCCAGCAGCGCGGGACTAGTAGGGGATACGCAGTATTTT
-	TRBV19	-	TRBJ2-2	CASSIDPGTGELFF	TGTGCCAGTAGTATAGATCCAGGAACCGGGGAGCTGTTTTTT
-	TRBV15	TRBD2	TRBJ2-7	CATSSRSGGAVNEQYF	TGTGCCACCAGCAGCCGTAGCGGGGGGGCTGTCAACGAGCAGTACTTC
-	TRBV5-1	-	TRBJ1-2	CASSLAGMGGANYGYTF	TGCGCCAGCAGCTTGGCCGGGATGGGGGGAGCTAACTATGGCTACACCTTC
-	TRBV29-1	-	TRBJ1-2	CSVLPRDYGYTF	TGCAGCGTTCTTCCCCGTGACTATGGCTACACCTTC
once	TRBV2	TRBD1	TRBJ1-6	CARRQGSYNSPLHF	TGTGCCAGGCGACAGGGCTCCTATAATTCACCCCTCCACTTT
-	TRBV10-1	-	TRBJ1-4	CASSGGSNEKLFF	TGCGCCAGCAGCGGGGGTTCAAATGAAAAACTGTTTTTT
-	TRBV11-3	-	TRBJ2-7	CASSLTSDRNREQYF	TGTGCCAGCAGCTTAACGTCCGACAGGAATCGGGAGCAGTACTTC
-	TRBV2	-	TRBJ1-3	CASSGQTTGNTIYF	TGTGCCAGCAGTGGACAGACAACGGGAAACACCATATATTTT
-	TRBV9	-	TRBJ1-2	CASSQEGSPYGYTF	TGTGCCAGCAGCCAGGAAGGCAGCCCGTATGGCTACACCTTC
few	TRBV19	-	TRBJ1-3	CASSDRRSSGNTIYF	TGTGCCAGTAGTGACAGGAGGAGCTCTGGAAACACCATATATTTT
medium-sized	TRBV7-2	-	TRBJ2-2	CASSFSTGELFF	TGTGCCAGCAGCTTTTCGACCGGGGAGCTGTTTTTT
-	TRBV6-1	TRBD2	TRBJ2-7	CASSLTSGGPYEQYF	TGTGCCAGCAGTTTGACTAGCGGGGGGCCCTACGAGCAGTACTTC
-	TRBV20-1	-	TRBJ2-1	CSAQNIGEQFF	TGCAGTGCCCAGAATATCGGGGAGCAGTTCTTC
-	TRBV5-4	TRBD1	TRBJ2-7	CASMGSTGGLDEQYF	TGTGCCAGCATGGGGTCGACAGGGGGATTGGACGAGCAGTACTTC
-	TRBV27	-	TRBJ1-2	CASSLTGSGGYTF	TGTGCCAGCAGTCTGACAGGCTCCGGAGGCTACACCTTC
-	TRBV6-1	-	TRBJ2-1	CASSEAVVGDYNEQFF	TGTGCCAGCAGTGAAGCAGTCGTAGGGGATTACAATGAGCAGTTCTTC
-	TRBV6-5	-	TRBJ2-1	CASSYSGSYNEQFF	TGTGCCAGCAGTTACTCCGGGTCTTACAATGAGCAGTTCTTC
-	TRBV7-8	-	TRBJ2-2	CASSLEVGGLAGELFF	TGTGCCAGCAGCTTAGAAGTAGGGGGATTGGCCGGGGAGCTGTTTTTT
-	TRBV5-1	-	TRBJ2-2	CASSPSSGATNTGELFF	TGCGCCAGCAGCCCCTCCTCAGGGGCCACTAACACCGGGGAGCTGTTTTTT
many	TRBV2	-	TRBJ2-5	CASSEDRAGETQYF	TGTGCCAGCAGTGAAGACAGGGCCGGGGAGACCCAGTACTTC
-	TRBV29-1	-	TRBJ1-1	CSVEGQMNTEAFF	TGCAGCGTTGAAGGGCAGATGAACACTGAAGCTTTCTTT
-	TRBV5-4	TRBD2	TRBJ2-2	CASSLTGGGGELFF	TGTGCCAGCAGCTTGACGGGGGGTGGCGGGGAGCTGTTTTTT
-	TRBV15	-	TRBJ1-1	CATSRDNRRNTEAFF	TGTGCCACCAGCAGAGATAACCGCAGAAACACTGAAGCTTTCTTT
-	TRBV5-1	-	TRBJ2-5	CASSRFRGVQETQYF	TGCGCCAGCAGCCGCTTTCGCGGGGTACAAGAGACCCAGTACTTC
-	TRBV28	TRBD2	TRBJ2-7	CASSPTSGGSYEQYF	TGTGCCAGCAGTCCGACTAGCGGGGGTTCCTACGAGCAGTACTTC
-	TRBV5-6	-	TRBJ2-7	CASTARLAAFSHEQYF	TGTGCCAGCACCGCCCGTCTAGCAGCCTTTTCCCACGAGCAGTACTTC
-	TRBV4-2	TRBD2	TRBJ2-5	CASSQGTSGGAVQETQYF	TGTGCCAGCAGCCAAGGGACTAGCGGGGGGGCGGTACAAGAGACCCAGTACTTC
-	TRBV28	-	TRBJ1-5	CASSPRAGAQPQHF	TGTGCCAGCAGTCCCCGGGCAGGGGCTCAACCCCAGCATTTT
-	TRBV27	TRBD2	TRBJ2-3	CASSFGGGAEGTQYF	TGTGCCAGCAGTTTCGGCGGGGGGGCGGAGGGTACGCAGTATTTT
-	TRBV5-4	-	TRBJ1-1	CASSLTENTEAFF	TGTGCCAGCAGCTTGACAGAGAACACTGAAGCTTTCTTT
-	TRBV28	-	TRBJ2-1	CASSLPSGGNNEQFF	TGTGCCAGCAGTTTACCCAGCGGAGGGAACAATGAGCAGTTCTTC
-	TRBV18	-	TRBJ2-3	CASSLIGNTDTQYF	TGTGCCAGCTCGCTGATTGGCAACACAGATACGCAGTATTTT
-	TRBV7-9	-	TRBJ2-1	CASSSEGVLNEQFF	TGTGCCAGCAGCTCTGAGGGGGTACTAAATGAGCAGTTCTTC